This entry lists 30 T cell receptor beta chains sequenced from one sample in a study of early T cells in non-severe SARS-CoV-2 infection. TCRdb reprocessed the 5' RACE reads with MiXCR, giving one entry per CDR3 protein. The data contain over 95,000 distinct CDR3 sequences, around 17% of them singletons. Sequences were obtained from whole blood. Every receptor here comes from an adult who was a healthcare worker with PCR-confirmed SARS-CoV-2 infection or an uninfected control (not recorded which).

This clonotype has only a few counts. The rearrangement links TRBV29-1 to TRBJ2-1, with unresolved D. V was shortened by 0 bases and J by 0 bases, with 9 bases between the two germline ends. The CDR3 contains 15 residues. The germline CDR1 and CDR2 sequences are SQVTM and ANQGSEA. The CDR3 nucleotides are TGCAGCGTTGAAGATTGGCAGAGCTCCTACAATGAGCAGTTCTTC. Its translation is CSVEDWQSSYNEQFF.

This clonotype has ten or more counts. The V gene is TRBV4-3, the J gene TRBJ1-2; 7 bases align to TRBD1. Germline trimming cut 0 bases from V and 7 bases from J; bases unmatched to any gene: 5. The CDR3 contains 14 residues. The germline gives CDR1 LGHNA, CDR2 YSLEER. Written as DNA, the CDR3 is TGCGCCAGCAGCCAAGAGACAGGGTTTGTTGGCTACACCTTC. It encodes CASSQETGFVGYTF.

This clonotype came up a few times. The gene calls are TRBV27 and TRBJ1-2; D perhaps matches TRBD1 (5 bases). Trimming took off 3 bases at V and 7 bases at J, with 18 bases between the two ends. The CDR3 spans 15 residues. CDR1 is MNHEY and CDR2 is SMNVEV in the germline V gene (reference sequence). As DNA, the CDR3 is TGTGCCAGCAGTTTCACTTTTGCGTTGGGGCTTGGCTACACCTTC. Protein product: CASSFTFALGLGYTF.

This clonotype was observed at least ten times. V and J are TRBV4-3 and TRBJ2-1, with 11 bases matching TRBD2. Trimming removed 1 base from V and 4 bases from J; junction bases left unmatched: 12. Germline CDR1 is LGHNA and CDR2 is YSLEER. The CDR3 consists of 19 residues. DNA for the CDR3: TGCGCCAGCAGCCAAGGGCGCCAAGAACTAGCGGGAGCTTACAATGAGCAGTTCTTC. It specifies CASSQGRQELAGAYNEQFF.

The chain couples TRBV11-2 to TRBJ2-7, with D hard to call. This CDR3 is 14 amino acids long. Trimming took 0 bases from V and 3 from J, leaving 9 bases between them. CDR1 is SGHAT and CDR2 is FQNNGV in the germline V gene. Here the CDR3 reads CASSLDGRYYEQYF. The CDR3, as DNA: TGTGCCAGCAGCTTAGACGGAAGATACTACGAGCAGTACTTC. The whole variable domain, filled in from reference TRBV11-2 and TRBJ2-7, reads EAGVAQSPRYKIIEKRQSVAFWCNPISGHATLYWYQQILGQGPKLLIQFQNNGVVDDSQLPKDRFSAERLKGVDSTLKIQPAKLEDSAVYLCASSLDGRYYEQYFGPGTRLTVT.

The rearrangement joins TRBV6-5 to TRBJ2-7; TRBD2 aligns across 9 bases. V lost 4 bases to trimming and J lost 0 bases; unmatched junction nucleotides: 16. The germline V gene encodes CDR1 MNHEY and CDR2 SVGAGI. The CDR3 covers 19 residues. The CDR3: CASSLRQPGLARSSYEQYF. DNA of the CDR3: TGTGCCAGCAGTTTGAGACAGCCGGGACTAGCTAGGAGCTCCTACGAGCAGTACTTC.

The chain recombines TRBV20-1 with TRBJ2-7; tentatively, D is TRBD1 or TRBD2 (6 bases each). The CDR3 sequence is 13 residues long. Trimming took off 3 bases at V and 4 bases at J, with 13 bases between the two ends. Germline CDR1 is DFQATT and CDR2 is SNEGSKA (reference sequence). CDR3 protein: CSASRGTPYEQYF. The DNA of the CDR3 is TGCAGTGCTAGTAGGGGGACTCCGTACGAGCAGTACTTC.

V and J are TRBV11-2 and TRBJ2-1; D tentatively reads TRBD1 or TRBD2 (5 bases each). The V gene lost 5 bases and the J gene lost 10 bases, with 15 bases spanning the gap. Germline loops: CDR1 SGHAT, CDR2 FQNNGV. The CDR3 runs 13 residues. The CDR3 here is CASSHDGDGEQFF. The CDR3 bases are TGTGCCAGCAGCCACGATGGGGACGGGGAGCAGTTCTTC. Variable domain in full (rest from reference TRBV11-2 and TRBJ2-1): EAGVAQSPRYKIIEKRQSVAFWCNPISGHATLYWYQQILGQGPKLLIQFQNNGVVDDSQLPKDRFSAERLKGVDSTLKIQPAKLEDSAVYLCASSHDGDGEQFFGPGTRLTVL.

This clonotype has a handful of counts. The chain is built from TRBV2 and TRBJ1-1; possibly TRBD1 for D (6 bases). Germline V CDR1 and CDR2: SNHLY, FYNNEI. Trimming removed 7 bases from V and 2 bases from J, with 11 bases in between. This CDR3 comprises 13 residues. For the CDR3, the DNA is TGTGCCAGCACAACGGGACAAAACACTGAAGCTTTCTTT. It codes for CASTTGQNTEAFF.

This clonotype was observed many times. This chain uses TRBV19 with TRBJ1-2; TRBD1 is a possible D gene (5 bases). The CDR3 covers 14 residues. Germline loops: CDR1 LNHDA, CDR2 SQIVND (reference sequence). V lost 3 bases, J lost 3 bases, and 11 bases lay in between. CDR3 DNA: TGTGCCAGTAGTATTCGTACAGGATACTATGGCTACACCTTC. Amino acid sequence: CASSIRTGYYGYTF. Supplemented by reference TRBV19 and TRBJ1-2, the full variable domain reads DGGITQSPKYLFRKEGQNVTLSCEQNLNHDAMYWYRQDPGQGLRLIYYSQIVNDFQKGDIAEGYSVSREKKESFPLTVTSAQKNPTAFYLCASSIRTGYYGYTFGSGTRLTVV.

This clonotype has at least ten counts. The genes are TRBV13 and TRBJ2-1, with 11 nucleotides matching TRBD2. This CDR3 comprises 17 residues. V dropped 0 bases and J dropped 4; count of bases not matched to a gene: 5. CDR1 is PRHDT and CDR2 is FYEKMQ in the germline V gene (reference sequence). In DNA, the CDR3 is TGTGCCAGCAGCTTAGGCCTAGCGGGGGGAATTTACAATGAGCAGTTCTTC. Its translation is CASSLGLAGGIYNEQFF. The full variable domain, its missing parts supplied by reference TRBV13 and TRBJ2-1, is AAGVIQSPRHLIKEKRETATLKCYPIPRHDTVYWYQQGPGQDPQFLISFYEKMQSDKGSIPDRFSAQQFSDYHSELNMSSLELGDSALYFCASSLGLAGGIYNEQFFGPGTRLTVL.

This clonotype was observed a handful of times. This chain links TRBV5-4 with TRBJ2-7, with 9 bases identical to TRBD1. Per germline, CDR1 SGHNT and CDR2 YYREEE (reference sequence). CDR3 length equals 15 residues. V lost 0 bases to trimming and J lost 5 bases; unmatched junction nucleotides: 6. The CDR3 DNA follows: TGTGCCAGCAGCTTGGACAGGGGGCTACCAAACGAGCAGTACTTC. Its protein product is CASSLDRGLPNEQYF.

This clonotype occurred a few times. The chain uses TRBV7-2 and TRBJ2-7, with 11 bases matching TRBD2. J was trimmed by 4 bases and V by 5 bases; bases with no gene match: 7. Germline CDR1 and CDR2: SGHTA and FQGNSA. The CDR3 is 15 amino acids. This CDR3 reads CASSVTSGSWYEQYF. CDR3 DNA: TGTGCCAGCAGCGTTACTAGCGGGAGCTGGTACGAGCAGTACTTC. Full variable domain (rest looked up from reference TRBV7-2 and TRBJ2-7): GAGVSQSPSNKVTEKGKDVELRCDPISGHTALYWYRQSLGQGLEFLIYFQGNSAPDKSGLPSDRFSAERTGGSVSTLTIQRTQQEDSAVYLCASSVTSGSWYEQYFGPGTRLTVT.

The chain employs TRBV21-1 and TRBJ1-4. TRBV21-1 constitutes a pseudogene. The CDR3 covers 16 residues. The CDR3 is CASSFRRGLINEKLFF. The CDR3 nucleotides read TGTGCCAGCAGCTTTAGAAGGGGACTGATTAATGAAAAACTGTTTTTT.

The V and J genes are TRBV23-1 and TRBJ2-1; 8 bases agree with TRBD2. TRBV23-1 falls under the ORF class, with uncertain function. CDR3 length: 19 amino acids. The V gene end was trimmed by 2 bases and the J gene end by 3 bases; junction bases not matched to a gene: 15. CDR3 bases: TGCGCCAGCAGTCAACCCCTCGGGGTAGCGGGGCGACACTACAATGAGCAGTTCTTC. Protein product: CASSQPLGVAGRHYNEQFF.

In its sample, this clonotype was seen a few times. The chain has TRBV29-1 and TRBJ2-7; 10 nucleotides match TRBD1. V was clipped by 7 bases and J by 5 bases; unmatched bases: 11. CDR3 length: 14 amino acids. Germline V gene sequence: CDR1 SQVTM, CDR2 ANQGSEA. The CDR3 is CSGWGTGASDEQYF. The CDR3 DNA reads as TGCAGCGGGTGGGGGACAGGGGCAAGCGACGAGCAGTACTTC.

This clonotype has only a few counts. The CDR3 coding sequence is TGTGCCAGCAGCTTGGATGGGACCCTATGGGGCACAGATACGCAGTATTTT. It yields the protein CASSLDGTLWGTDTQYF. The rearrangement links TRBV5-6 to TRBJ2-3; D is perhaps TRBD1 or TRBD2 (5 bases each). The CDR3 loop spans 17 amino acids. Germline-derived CDR1 and CDR2 are SGHDT and YYEEEE. The ends were cut back, 0 bases at V and 1 base at J, with 15 bases in the middle.

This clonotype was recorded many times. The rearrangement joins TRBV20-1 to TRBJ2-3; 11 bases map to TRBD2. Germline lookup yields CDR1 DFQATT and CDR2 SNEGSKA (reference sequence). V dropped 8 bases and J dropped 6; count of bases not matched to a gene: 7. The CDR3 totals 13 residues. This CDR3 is CSHRLAGMDTQYF. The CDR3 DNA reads TGCAGTCATCGACTAGCGGGGATGGATACGCAGTATTTT.

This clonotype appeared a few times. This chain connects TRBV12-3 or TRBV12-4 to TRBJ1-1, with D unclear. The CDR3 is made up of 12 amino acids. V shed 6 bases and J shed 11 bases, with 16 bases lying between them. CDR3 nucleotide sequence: TGTGCCAGCAGCCTCTGGGCCCAATGGGCTTTCTTT. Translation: CASSLWAQWAFF.

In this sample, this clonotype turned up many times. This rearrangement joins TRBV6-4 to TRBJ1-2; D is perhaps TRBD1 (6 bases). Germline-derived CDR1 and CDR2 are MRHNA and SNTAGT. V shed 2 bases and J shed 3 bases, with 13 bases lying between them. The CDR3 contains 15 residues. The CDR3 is CASSDRGRGDYGYTF. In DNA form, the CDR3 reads TGTGCCAGCAGTGACCGGGGGCGCGGTGACTATGGCTACACCTTC.

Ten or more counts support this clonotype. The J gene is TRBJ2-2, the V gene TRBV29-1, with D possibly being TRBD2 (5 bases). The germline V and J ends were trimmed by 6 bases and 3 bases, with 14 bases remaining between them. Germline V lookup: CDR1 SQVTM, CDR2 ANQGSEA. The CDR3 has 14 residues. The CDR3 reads CSVGHGDDTGELFF. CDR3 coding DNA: TGCAGCGTGGGTCACGGGGATGACACCGGGGAGCTGTTTTTT.

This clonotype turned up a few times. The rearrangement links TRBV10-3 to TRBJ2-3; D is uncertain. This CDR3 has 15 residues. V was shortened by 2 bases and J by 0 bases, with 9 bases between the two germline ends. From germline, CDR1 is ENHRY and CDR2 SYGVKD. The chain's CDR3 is CAISETQASTDTQYF. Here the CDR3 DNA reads TGTGCCATCAGTGAGACCCAGGCGAGCACAGATACGCAGTATTTT.

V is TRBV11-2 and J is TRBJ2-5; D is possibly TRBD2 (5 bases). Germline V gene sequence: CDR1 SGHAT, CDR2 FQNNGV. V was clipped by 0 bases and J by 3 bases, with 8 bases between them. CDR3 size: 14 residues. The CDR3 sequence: CASSLDYGEETQYF. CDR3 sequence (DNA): TGTGCCAGCAGCTTAGATTACGGGGAAGAGACCCAGTACTTC. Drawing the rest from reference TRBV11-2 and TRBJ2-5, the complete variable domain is EAGVAQSPRYKIIEKRQSVAFWCNPISGHATLYWYQQILGQGPKLLIQFQNNGVVDDSQLPKDRFSAERLKGVDSTLKIQPAKLEDSAVYLCASSLDYGEETQYFGPGTRLLVL.

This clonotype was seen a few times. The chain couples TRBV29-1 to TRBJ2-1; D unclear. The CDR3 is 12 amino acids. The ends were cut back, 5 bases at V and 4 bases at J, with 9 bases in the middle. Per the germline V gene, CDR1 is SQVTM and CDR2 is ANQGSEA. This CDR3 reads CSVRQIYNEQFF. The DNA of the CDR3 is TGCAGCGTTCGGCAGATTTACAATGAGCAGTTCTTC.

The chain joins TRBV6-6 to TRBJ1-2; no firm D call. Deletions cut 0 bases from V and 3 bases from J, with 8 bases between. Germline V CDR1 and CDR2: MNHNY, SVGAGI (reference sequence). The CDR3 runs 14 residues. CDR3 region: CASSYSSEYYGYTF. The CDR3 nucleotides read TGTGCCAGCAGTTACTCGTCCGAATACTATGGCTACACCTTC.

CDR3 DNA: TGTGCCAGCAGCTCGGGACAGGGGGCGACTAATGAAAAACTGTTTTTT. Translation gives CASSSGQGATNEKLFF. This sequence joins TRBV13 and TRBJ1-4, with 12 nucleotides matching TRBD1. Germline CDR1 reads PRHDT; CDR2 reads FYEKMQ (reference sequence). V dropped 4 bases and J dropped 2; count of bases not matched to a gene: 2. The CDR3 length is 16 residues.

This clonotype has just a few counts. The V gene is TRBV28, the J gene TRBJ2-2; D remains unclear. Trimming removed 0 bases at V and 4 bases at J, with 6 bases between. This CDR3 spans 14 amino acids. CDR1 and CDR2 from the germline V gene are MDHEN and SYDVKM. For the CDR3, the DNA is TGTGCCAGCAGTTTATGGAGAAGCACCGGGGAGCTGTTTTTT. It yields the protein CASSLWRSTGELFF. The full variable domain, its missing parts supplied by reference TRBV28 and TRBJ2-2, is DVKVTQSSRYLVKRTGEKVFLECVQDMDHENMFWYRQDPGLGLRLIYFSYDVKMKEKGDIPEGYSVSREKKERFSLILESASTNQTSMYLCASSLWRSTGELFFGEGSRLTVL.

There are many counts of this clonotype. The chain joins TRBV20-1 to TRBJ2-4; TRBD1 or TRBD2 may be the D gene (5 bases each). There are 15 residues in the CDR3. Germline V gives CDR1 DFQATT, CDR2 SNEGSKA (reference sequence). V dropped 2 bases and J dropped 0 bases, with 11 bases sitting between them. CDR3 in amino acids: CSARTGLLAKNIQYF. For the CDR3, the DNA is TGCAGTGCTAGAACAGGACTTTTAGCCAAAAACATTCAGTACTTC.

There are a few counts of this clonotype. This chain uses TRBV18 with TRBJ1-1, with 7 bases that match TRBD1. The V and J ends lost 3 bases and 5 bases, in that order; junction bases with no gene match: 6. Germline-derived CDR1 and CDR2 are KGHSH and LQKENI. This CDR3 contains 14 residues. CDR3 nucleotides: TGTGCCAGCTCACCCCAGGGGGTTGGGACTGAAGCTTTCTTT. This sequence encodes CASSPQGVGTEAFF.

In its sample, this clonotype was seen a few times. The CDR3 region is CASSVGEFETQYF. For the CDR3, the DNA is TGTGCCAGCAGCGTTGGGGAATTCGAGACCCAGTACTTC. The V call is TRBV9, the J call TRBJ2-5; D remains ambiguous. CDR1 is SGDLS, CDR2 YYNGEE, per germline. This CDR3 has 13 amino acids. The V and J ends lost 2 bases and 5 bases respectively, with 10 bases between them.